This TCR beta chain was sequenced in a study of blood T cell repertoires in COVID-19. At the level of the study: The United States, Italy and Spain provided the acute and convalescent COVID-19 samples. T cells, B-cell-depleted T cells, or PBMCs supplied cDNA or gDNA.

In the authors' methods: The authors estimated nucleated cell counts from reference gene primer amplification. This table comes from immunoSEQ multiplex PCR, and its TCRdb copy is limited to in-frame clones, with some not included. The D gene and trimming were derived from the DNA, and the V and J assignments and clone size from that table. The table includes 20,000 to 25,000 clones, approximately 91% detected once. The V and J ends lost 11 bases and 3 bases, in that order; junction bases with no gene match: 16. CDR3 length: 15 amino acids. Germline V gene lookup returns CDR1 MRHNA and CDR2 SNTAGT. The sequenced sample was peripheral blood. This sequence originates from a woman in her 70s with active COVID-19. V gene TRBV6-4 combines with J gene TRBJ2-7; 7 nucleotides match TRBD2. Here the CDR3 DNA reads TGTGCCGGCCCAGACCGCGGGGGATCCATCTACGAGCAGTACTTC. Residues: CAGPDRGGSIYEQYF.